The present TCR beta chain was sequenced within a study of T cells after yellow fever vaccination. Study details: SMART-Seq v4 Ultra Low Input served to prepare low-cell-number fractions. Study observations and caveats: Subsequent booster samples again held most clones from primary vaccination (96% CD4, roughly 90% CD8).

This clonotype was seen repeatedly, ten times or more. What it binds is not known. The V gene lost 8 bases and the J gene lost 0 bases, with 10 bases spanning the gap. Germline V gives CDR1 DFQATT, CDR2 SNEGSKA (reference sequence). The CDR3 has 13 residues. Template switching by 5'RACE produced TCR cDNA, adding a universal primer site and UMIs. TCRdb passed the 5' RACE reads through MiXCR, listing each CDR3 protein once. The sample lists some 250,000 distinct CDR3 sequences, approximately 3.6% seen once, with about a fifth in the top ten. The receptor was isolated from a man younger than 30 who received the YFV17D yellow fever vaccine. The sequences come from PBMCs, collected 15 days after the yellow fever booster vaccination. The J gene is TRBJ2-2, the V gene TRBV20-1, with a tentative D call TRBD1 (5 bases). CDR3 DNA: TGCAGTTTCGACAGAACGAACACCGGGGAGCTGTTTTTT. Amino acids: CSFDRTNTGELFF.